This T cell receptor (beta chain) was identified in a study of CD8 T cells in Susac syndrome. Study-wide context: Fewer than 10 of the sequenced Susac syndrome patients were in remission, and six had active disease.

TCR beta sequencing covered blood CD8+ and CD4+ T cells. Negative isolation was applied to CD8+ and CD4+ T cells, and FACS enrichment was applied to TEMRA cells. Trimming pared 6 bases from V and 4 bases from J, leaving 13 bases between. In germline, CDR1 is ENHRY, CDR2 SYGVKD. This CDR3 is built from 13 residues. cDNA came from about 0.5 to 1 ug RNA primed by random hexamers. Coverage of TCR beta CDR3 amplification by immunoSEQ multiplex PCR extended to 54 Vbeta and 13 Jbeta. TCRdb ran MiXCR on the immunoSEQ multiplex PCR reads and lists one entry per CDR3 protein. The table records around 170,000 distinct CDR3 sequences, around 95% of them present only once.

This receptor was identified in a human donor with Susac syndrome. The sample taken for sequencing was CD4+ T cells from PBMCs. The genes are TRBV10-3 and TRBJ2-7; TRBD1 might be the D (6 bases). This CDR3 reads CAIRRDTEYEQYF. For the CDR3, the DNA is TGTGCCATCAGGAGGGACACCGAGTACGAGCAGTACTTC.